Listed below are T cell receptor beta chains from one sample, sequenced in a study of shared clonotypes between healthy human individuals. Sequencing was performed with immunoSEQ multiplex PCR; in TCRdb, only in-frame clones are kept and a portion is missing. Among fewer than 1 million clones listed, approximately 96% were seen once. The specimen was naive CD8+ T cells sorted from blood. Every receptor here comes from a man aged 30 to 45 in good health. The CDR3 runs from the conserved cysteine through the conserved F or W. Fields, in order: D gene, V gene, J gene, clone size, CDR3 protein, CDR3 DNA. The D gene is left open where the match is weak. The size field is filled for only some rows; it gives once, few, many or a size class.

d_call: .; v_call: TRBV15; j_call: TRBJ2-1; clone_size: .; cdr3_aa: CATTRSGRTNEQFF; cdr3_nt: TGTGCCACCACCCGATCAGGGAGGACCAATGAGCAGTTCTTC
d_call: .; v_call: TRBV11-2; j_call: TRBJ2-3; clone_size: .; cdr3_aa: CASSLGGKDGWHTHTQYF; cdr3_nt: TGTGCCAGCAGCTTGGGCGGGAAAGATGGGTGGCATACGCATACGCAGTATTTT
d_call: .; v_call: TRBV27; j_call: TRBJ2-1; clone_size: .; cdr3_aa: CASSLGVDSYNEQFF; cdr3_nt: TGTGCCAGCAGTTTAGGGGTAGACTCTTACAATGAGCAGTTCTTC
d_call: TRBD1; v_call: TRBV30; j_call: TRBJ1-2; clone_size: .; cdr3_aa: CAWSVLGQGADGYTF; cdr3_nt: TGTGCCTGGAGTGTACTCGGACAGGGGGCAGATGGCTACACCTTC
d_call: .; v_call: TRBV27; j_call: TRBJ2-7; clone_size: .; cdr3_aa: CASSPPDRYEQYF; cdr3_nt: TGTGCCAGCAGTCCCCCAGACAGATACGAGCAGTACTTC
d_call: .; v_call: TRBV5-4; j_call: TRBJ1-1; clone_size: once; cdr3_aa: CASSFQMNTEAFF; cdr3_nt: TGTGCCAGCAGCTTCCAAATGAACACTGAAGCTTTCTTT
d_call: TRBD1; v_call: TRBV27; j_call: TRBJ2-2; clone_size: .; cdr3_aa: CASSPGQVVTANTGELFF; cdr3_nt: TGTGCCAGCAGCCCGGGACAGGTAGTAACCGCGAACACCGGGGAGCTGTTTTTT
d_call: .; v_call: TRBV28; j_call: TRBJ1-1; clone_size: .; cdr3_aa: CASSPLPIVGWTEAFF; cdr3_nt: TGTGCCAGCAGCCCCTTACCTATAGTGGGGTGGACTGAAGCTTTCTTT
d_call: .; v_call: TRBV4-3; j_call: TRBJ2-2; clone_size: .; cdr3_aa: CASSQVRKLLNPGELFF; cdr3_nt: TGCGCCAGCAGCCAAGTTAGGAAATTACTTAATCCCGGGGAGCTGTTTTTT
d_call: TRBD1; v_call: TRBV13; j_call: TRBJ2-7; clone_size: .; cdr3_aa: CASKSFDRGQGAYEQYF; cdr3_nt: TGTGCCAGCAAAAGTTTCGACAGGGGGCAGGGGGCCTACGAGCAGTACTTC
d_call: .; v_call: TRBV7-2; j_call: TRBJ2-2; clone_size: .; cdr3_aa: CASSLYWGPGELFF; cdr3_nt: TGTGCCAGCAGCTTATACTGGGGACCCGGGGAGCTGTTTTTT
d_call: TRBD1; v_call: TRBV5-1; j_call: TRBJ1-4; clone_size: .; cdr3_aa: CASSRDREKLFF; cdr3_nt: TGCGCCAGCAGCAGGGACAGAGAAAAACTGTTTTTT
d_call: TRBD1; v_call: TRBV27; j_call: TRBJ2-5; clone_size: .; cdr3_aa: CASRELTGNLTQYF; cdr3_nt: TGTGCCAGCAGAGAACTGACAGGGAACTTAACCCAGTACTTC
d_call: .; v_call: TRBV4-3; j_call: TRBJ2-7; clone_size: few; cdr3_aa: CASSQDWGSTYEQYF; cdr3_nt: TGCGCCAGCAGCCAAGATTGGGGCAGCACCTACGAGCAGTACTTC
d_call: .; v_call: TRBV10-3; j_call: TRBJ2-7; clone_size: .; cdr3_aa: CAISDPPAHEQYF; cdr3_nt: TGTGCCATCAGTGACCCCCCAGCTCACGAGCAGTACTTC
d_call: .; v_call: TRBV9; j_call: TRBJ2-1; clone_size: .; cdr3_aa: CASSARGGANNEQFF; cdr3_nt: TGTGCCAGCAGCGCCCGTGGGGGGGCGAACAATGAGCAGTTCTTC
d_call: .; v_call: TRBV7-9; j_call: TRBJ2-3; clone_size: .; cdr3_aa: CASSHYQAPHTDTQYF; cdr3_nt: TGTGCCAGCAGCCATTATCAGGCGCCGCACACAGATACGCAGTATTTT
d_call: TRBD2; v_call: TRBV4-2; j_call: TRBJ2-7; clone_size: .; cdr3_aa: CASSQDGDTSGSVHEQYF; cdr3_nt: TGTGCCAGCAGCCAAGATGGGGATACTAGCGGGAGTGTACACGAGCAGTACTTC
d_call: .; v_call: TRBV11-3; j_call: TRBJ2-7; clone_size: .; cdr3_aa: CASSLMQGPSYEQYF; cdr3_nt: TGTGCCAGCAGCTTAATGCAGGGACCCTCCTACGAGCAGTACTTC
d_call: .; v_call: TRBV7-9; j_call: TRBJ2-1; clone_size: .; cdr3_aa: CASSHIPEGSYNEQFF; cdr3_nt: TGTGCCAGCAGCCACATCCCGGAGGGCTCCTACAATGAGCAGTTCTTC
d_call: .; v_call: TRBV18; j_call: TRBJ2-7; clone_size: .; cdr3_aa: CASSPAGNDYEQYF; cdr3_nt: TGTGCCAGCTCACCTGCCGGGAATGACTACGAGCAGTACTTC
d_call: TRBD1; v_call: TRBV2; j_call: TRBJ2-3; clone_size: .; cdr3_aa: CASSVFGTGTDTQYF; cdr3_nt: TGTGCCAGCAGTGTGTTTGGGACAGGCACAGATACGCAGTATTTT
d_call: .; v_call: TRBV11-2; j_call: TRBJ2-6; clone_size: .; cdr3_aa: CASSYTQVSGANVLTF; cdr3_nt: TGTGCCAGCAGCTACACACAAGTCTCTGGGGCCAACGTCCTGACTTTC
d_call: .; v_call: TRBV20-1; j_call: TRBJ1-2; clone_size: .; cdr3_aa: CSARDMYGYTF; cdr3_nt: TGCAGTGCTAGGGACATGTATGGCTACACCTTC
d_call: TRBD1; v_call: TRBV27; j_call: TRBJ1-5; clone_size: .; cdr3_aa: CASSLSMDRPHNQPQHF; cdr3_nt: TGTGCCAGCAGTTTATCGATGGACAGGCCTCACAATCAGCCCCAGCATTTT
d_call: .; v_call: TRBV7-8; j_call: TRBJ1-2; clone_size: .; cdr3_aa: CASRKLGGRGNYGYTF; cdr3_nt: TGTGCCAGCAGGAAACTAGGGGGGCGCGGTAACTATGGCTACACCTTC
d_call: TRBD2; v_call: TRBV19; j_call: TRBJ2-3; clone_size: .; cdr3_aa: CASRAGEGDTQYF; cdr3_nt: TGTGCCAGTAGAGCGGGAGAGGGAGATACGCAGTATTTT
d_call: TRBD2; v_call: TRBV4-1; j_call: TRBJ2-7; clone_size: .; cdr3_aa: CASSQETSGSAYEQYF; cdr3_nt: TGCGCCAGCAGCCAAGAGACTAGCGGGAGCGCCTACGAGCAGTACTTC
d_call: .; v_call: TRBV19; j_call: TRBJ2-1; clone_size: once; cdr3_aa: CASSIPRLRGGANEQFF; cdr3_nt: TGTGCCAGTAGTATACCCCGGCTTCGGGGTGGGGCCAATGAGCAGTTCTTC
d_call: TRBD1; v_call: TRBV27; j_call: TRBJ1-5; clone_size: .; cdr3_aa: CASSGRQGGQPQHF; cdr3_nt: TGTGCCAGCAGTGGAAGACAGGGAGGACAGCCCCAGCATTTT
d_call: .; v_call: TRBV2; j_call: TRBJ2-5; clone_size: .; cdr3_aa: CASRSDSYQETQYF; cdr3_nt: TGTGCCAGCAGATCGGACAGCTACCAAGAGACCCAGTACTTC
d_call: .; v_call: TRBV9; j_call: TRBJ1-1; clone_size: .; cdr3_aa: CASSSSREFTEAFF; cdr3_nt: TGTGCCAGCAGCTCATCCAGGGAATTCACTGAAGCTTTCTTT
d_call: .; v_call: TRBV27; j_call: TRBJ2-5; clone_size: .; cdr3_aa: CASHTTTEETQYF; cdr3_nt: TGTGCCAGCCATACTACGACCGAAGAGACCCAGTACTTC
d_call: .; v_call: TRBV11-2; j_call: TRBJ2-7; clone_size: .; cdr3_aa: CASSLGDFYEQYF; cdr3_nt: TGTGCCAGCAGCTTAGGGGATTTCTACGAGCAGTACTTC
d_call: .; v_call: TRBV27; j_call: TRBJ2-1; clone_size: .; cdr3_aa: CASSTTGRRDEQFF; cdr3_nt: TGTGCCAGCAGTACGACAGGGAGGAGGGATGAGCAGTTCTTC
d_call: TRBD2; v_call: TRBV10-1; j_call: TRBJ2-7; clone_size: .; cdr3_aa: CASSEGLAGVYYEQYF; cdr3_nt: TGCGCCAGCAGTGAAGGACTAGCGGGAGTGTATTACGAGCAGTACTTC
d_call: .; v_call: TRBV6-6; j_call: TRBJ2-1; clone_size: .; cdr3_aa: CASEAGNEQFF; cdr3_nt: TGTGCCAGCGAGGCGGGTAATGAGCAGTTCTTC
d_call: .; v_call: TRBV7-9; j_call: TRBJ1-2; clone_size: .; cdr3_aa: CASAQLNREANYGYTF; cdr3_nt: TGTGCCAGCGCACAACTTAACAGGGAAGCTAACTATGGCTACACCTTC
d_call: .; v_call: TRBV25-1; j_call: TRBJ1-1; clone_size: .; cdr3_aa: CASRSGTEAFF; cdr3_nt: TGTGCCAGCAGAAGTGGCACTGAAGCTTTCTTT
d_call: TRBD1; v_call: TRBV27; j_call: TRBJ2-7; clone_size: .; cdr3_aa: CASKLRDRDSEQYF; cdr3_nt: TGTGCCAGCAAACTCCGGGACAGGGACTCCGAGCAGTACTTC
d_call: .; v_call: TRBV11-2; j_call: TRBJ2-7; clone_size: .; cdr3_aa: CASSFYTGPFYEQYF; cdr3_nt: TGTGCCAGCAGCTTTTATACAGGGCCCTTCTACGAGCAGTACTTC
d_call: TRBD2; v_call: TRBV7-9; j_call: TRBJ2-7; clone_size: once; cdr3_aa: CASSLTPSSGIYEQYF; cdr3_nt: TGTGCCAGCAGCTTAACCCCCTCTAGCGGGATTTACGAGCAGTACTTC
d_call: .; v_call: TRBV27; j_call: TRBJ2-7; clone_size: .; cdr3_aa: CASSWGVNLYEQYF; cdr3_nt: TGTGCCAGCAGTTGGGGCGTTAATCTCTACGAGCAGTACTTC
d_call: .; v_call: TRBV7-6; j_call: TRBJ2-1; clone_size: .; cdr3_aa: CASSLSGNEQFF; cdr3_nt: TGTGCCAGCAGCTTGAGTGGGAATGAGCAGTTCTTC
d_call: TRBD1; v_call: TRBV10-3; j_call: TRBJ2-7; clone_size: .; cdr3_aa: CAISDRGQGLAYEQYF; cdr3_nt: TGTGCCATCAGTGACCGCGGACAGGGGCTAGCCTACGAGCAGTACTTC
d_call: TRBD1; v_call: TRBV29-1; j_call: TRBJ2-3; clone_size: .; cdr3_aa: CSVSPGTGGTQYF; cdr3_nt: TGCAGCGTTTCACCCGGGACAGGGGGTACGCAGTATTTT
d_call: .; v_call: TRBV4-2; j_call: TRBJ1-2; clone_size: .; cdr3_aa: CASSLRGKGWTYGYTF; cdr3_nt: TGTGCCAGCAGCCTTAGGGGCAAAGGTTGGACCTATGGCTACACCTTC
d_call: .; v_call: TRBV7-8; j_call: TRBJ2-2; clone_size: .; cdr3_aa: CASSLDNTGELFF; cdr3_nt: TGTGCCAGCAGCTTGGATAACACCGGGGAGCTGTTTTTT
d_call: .; v_call: TRBV6-1; j_call: TRBJ2-2; clone_size: .; cdr3_aa: CASSEELTNTGELFF; cdr3_nt: TGTGCCAGCAGTGAAGAACTCACGAACACCGGGGAGCTGTTTTTT
d_call: TRBD1; v_call: TRBV7-9; j_call: TRBJ2-1; clone_size: .; cdr3_aa: CASSRPGQGAGEQFF; cdr3_nt: TGTGCCAGCAGCCGGCCGGGACAGGGGGCAGGTGAGCAGTTCTTC
d_call: .; v_call: TRBV27; j_call: TRBJ1-5; clone_size: .; cdr3_aa: CASSRVYSNQPQHF; cdr3_nt: TGTGCCAGCAGTCGAGTATATAGCAATCAGCCCCAGCATTTT
d_call: TRBD2; v_call: TRBV25-1; j_call: TRBJ2-7; clone_size: once; cdr3_aa: CASSDPKRELAYEQYF; cdr3_nt: TGTGCCAGCAGTGACCCCAAGCGGGAACTCGCCTACGAGCAGTACTTC
d_call: TRBD2; v_call: TRBV27; j_call: TRBJ2-1; clone_size: .; cdr3_aa: CASSLSSGRRNEQFF; cdr3_nt: TGTGCCAGCAGTTTATCTAGCGGGAGAAGGAATGAGCAGTTCTTC
d_call: .; v_call: TRBV27; j_call: TRBJ1-2; clone_size: once; cdr3_aa: CASSPMGLNYGYTF; cdr3_nt: TGTGCCAGCAGTCCCATGGGGTTGAACTATGGCTACACCTTC